One sample yielded the 27 T cell receptor beta chains listed below, sequenced in a study of blood T cell repertoires in COVID-19. This table comes from immunoSEQ multiplex PCR, and its TCRdb copy is limited to in-frame clones, with some not included. The sample records some 200,000 clones, about 88% being singletons. The sequencing sample was made of peripheral blood. Receptors originate from a man aged 65-85 years with acute or convalescent COVID-19.

The V and J genes are TRBV29-1 and TRBJ2-7, with D tentatively TRBD1 (6 bases). Germline CDR1 reads SQVTM; CDR2 reads ANQGSEA. The CDR3 contains 13 residues. V lost 7 bases and J 2 bases, leaving 15 bases between the germline ends. The CDR3 coding sequence is TGCAGCGCCGGGCAGGGGCCTACCTACGAGCAGTACTTC. It specifies CSAGQGPTYEQYF.

The chain combines TRBV19 with TRBJ1-2; D possibly corresponds to TRBD1 (6 bases). The CDR3 is 14 amino acids. The V gene's germline CDR1 is LNHDA and CDR2 SQIVND (reference sequence). Trimming left V 7 bases short and J 4 bases short, with 16 bases between. The CDR3 here is CASIKMDRPYGYTF. In DNA, the CDR3 is TGTGCCAGTATTAAGATGGACAGACCCTATGGCTACACCTTC.

This chain links TRBV6-1 with TRBJ2-4; D not resolved. Germline V gene lookup returns CDR1 MNHNS and CDR2 SASEGT. The length of the CDR3 is 16 residues. Trimming took off 1 base at V and 0 bases at J, with 10 bases between the two ends. The CDR3 spells CASSEGLHGAKNIQYF. In DNA form, the CDR3 reads TGTGCCAGCAGTGAAGGGCTCCATGGAGCCAAAAACATTCAGTACTTC.

Concerning this clone: Other DNA sequences of this sample code for an identical CDR3. The chain recombines TRBV7-8 with TRBJ2-2; D is possibly TRBD1 (6 bases). V was shortened by 1 base and J by 5 bases, with 8 bases between the two germline ends. CDR1 is SGHVS, CDR2 FQNEAQ, per germline. This CDR3 has 14 residues. The CDR3 loop reads CASSLVGGTGELFF. In DNA form, the CDR3 reads TGTGCCAGCAGCTTAGTAGGGGGTACCGGGGAGCTGTTTTTT. The full variable domain, completed using reference TRBV7-8 and TRBJ2-2, is GAGVSQSPRYKVAKRGQDVALRCDPISGHVSLFWYQQALGQGPEFLTYFQNEAQLDKSGLPSDRFFAERPEGSVSTLKIQRTQQEDSAVYLCASSLVGGTGELFFGEGSRLTVL.

This clone was picked up many times. This chain joins TRBV2 and TRBJ2-2; D may be TRBD2 (5 bases). This CDR3 contains 14 residues. CDR1 is SNHLY, CDR2 FYNNEI, per germline. The germline V and J ends were trimmed by 6 bases and 0 bases, with 8 bases remaining between them. Here the CDR3 reads CASRRRPNTGELFF. The CDR3, as DNA: TGTGCCAGCAGAAGGAGGCCGAACACCGGGGAGCTGTTTTTT.

The chain combines TRBV5-1 with TRBJ1-2; 7 bases match TRBD1. Unmatched junction bases numbered 5, after V lost 0 bases and J lost 6 bases. The CDR3 is 14 residues long. Germline-derived CDR1 and CDR2 are SGHRS and YFSETQ. CDR3 loop: CASSLGQGNHGYTF. The CDR3 bases are TGCGCCAGCAGCTTGGGACAGGGAAACCATGGCTACACCTTC.

The genes are TRBV23-1 and TRBJ1-5, with 12 positions matching TRBD1. TRBV23-1 is recorded as an ORF, its role being uncertain. CDR3 length equals 18 residues. Trimming at V came to 0 bases and at J to 6 bases, leaving 9 bases not matched to a gene. CDR3 nucleotides: TGCGCCAGCAGTCAATCGGGGCCGGGACAGGGGGCAGGTCAGCCCCAGCATTTT. It specifies CASSQSGPGQGAGQPQHF.

The chain uses TRBV11-2 and TRBJ1-2; D is unclear. Germline CDR1 SGHAT, CDR2 FQNNGV. This CDR3 has 12 residues. V dropped 0 bases and J dropped 8 bases, with 7 bases sitting between them. CDR3 protein: CASSLDMGGYTF. The CDR3 coding sequence is TGTGCCAGCAGCTTAGACATGGGCGGCTACACCTTC.

This chain joins TRBV7-2 and TRBJ2-7; D ambiguous. Germline CDR1 and CDR2: SGHTA and FQGNSA. Trimming pared 0 bases from V and 2 bases from J, leaving 8 bases between. The CDR3 sequence is 14 residues long. This CDR3 is CASSLASFAYEQYF. CDR3 bases: TGTGCCAGCAGCTTAGCGAGTTTCGCCTACGAGCAGTACTTC.

The rearrangement links TRBV7-9 to TRBJ2-5, with TRBD2 identical over 11 bases. The germline V gene encodes CDR1 SEHNR and CDR2 FQNEAQ (reference sequence). The J segment lost 4 bases and the V segment lost 5 bases, leaving 3 bases of the junction unmatched. The CDR3 contains 14 residues. CDR3 in amino acids: CASSPGLAGETQYF. The DNA for the CDR3 is TGTGCCAGCAGCCCAGGACTAGCGGGAGAGACCCAGTACTTC.

The J gene is TRBJ1-3, the V gene TRBV5-8; 7 nucleotides line up with TRBD1. The CDR3 is 14 residues long. Germline lookup yields CDR1 SGHTS and CDR2 YDEGEE. Germline trimming cut 4 bases from V and 10 bases from J; bases unmatched to any gene: 11. In DNA, the CDR3 is TGTGCCAGCAGCGCCCAGGGACAGCGCTTAACCATATATTTT. Translated, it gives CASSAQGQRLTIYF.

V gene TRBV5-4 combines with J gene TRBJ2-3; 9 nucleotides align to TRBD1. In germline, CDR1 is SGHNT, CDR2 YYREEE (reference sequence). This CDR3 comprises 16 residues. The V gene end was trimmed by 3 bases and the J gene end by 2 bases; junction bases not matched to a gene: 7. The CDR3 here is CASSSARDRVTDTQYF. CDR3 bases: TGTGCCAGCAGCTCGGCACGGGACAGGGTCACAGATACGCAGTATTTT. Variable domain in full (rest from reference TRBV5-4 and TRBJ2-3): ETGVTQSPTHLIKTRGQQVTLRCSSQSGHNTVSWYQQALGQGPQFIFQYYREEENGRGNFPPRFSGLQFPNYSSELNVNALELDDSALYLCASSSARDRVTDTQYFGPGTRLTVL.

This chain uses TRBV28 with TRBJ1-1; D remains unclear. The germline gives CDR1 MDHEN, CDR2 SYDVKM. V was pared by 8 bases and J by 5 bases, with 6 bases between. The CDR3 extends over 10 amino acids. CDR3 nucleotide sequence: TGTGCCAGCGCCCGGACTGAAGCTTTCTTT. It translates to CASARTEAFF. Full variable domain (missing parts from reference TRBV28 and TRBJ1-1): DVKVTQSSRYLVKRTGEKVFLECVQDMDHENMFWYRQDPGLGLRLIYFSYDVKMKEKGDIPEGYSVSREKKERFSLILESASTNQTSMYLCASARTEAFFGQGTRLTVV.

The chain joins TRBV30 to TRBJ1-1; D is undetermined. The germline V gene encodes CDR1 GTSNPN and CDR2 SVGIG (reference sequence). The CDR3 length is 13 residues. V was trimmed by 2 bases and J by 0 bases, leaving 7 bases between them. The CDR3 reads CAWSWAMNTEAFF. The CDR3 DNA reads TGTGCCTGGAGTTGGGCCATGAACACTGAAGCTTTCTTT.

The chain recombines TRBV19 with TRBJ2-1; tentatively, D is TRBD2 (5 bases). CDR1 is LNHDA and CDR2 is SQIVND in the germline V gene (reference sequence). The CDR3 is made up of 14 amino acids. Between the trimmed V and J ends, which lost 7 bases and 2 bases, there was a span of 12 bases. The CDR3 nucleotides are TGTGCCAGTAAGGACTCAATTGCCTACAATGAGCAGTTCTTC. Its protein product is CASKDSIAYNEQFF.

The rearrangement uses TRBV7-8 and TRBJ2-7; TRBD1 is a possible D gene (6 bases). This CDR3 contains 14 residues. V lost 6 bases, J lost 1 base, and 13 bases lay in between. Germline V gene data show CDR1 as SGHVS and CDR2 as FQNEAQ. The CDR3 protein is CASSHSTGSYEQYF. The CDR3, as DNA: TGTGCCAGCAGTCATAGTACAGGGTCCTACGAGCAGTACTTC.

This clone was observed a single time. The chain's CDR3 is CASSLLGTSGNEQYF. Written as DNA, the CDR3 is TGTGCCAGCAGTTTATTAGGGACTAGCGGGAACGAGCAGTACTTC. V is TRBV28 and J is TRBJ2-7; TRBD2 aligns across 13 bases. This CDR3 is built from 15 residues. CDR1 and CDR2 from the germline V gene are MDHEN and SYDVKM. V dropped 1 base and J dropped 5; count of bases not matched to a gene: 2.

The chain uses TRBV6-4 and TRBJ2-7, with 13 bases that match TRBD2. The V gene's germline CDR1 is MRHNA and CDR2 SNTAGT. This CDR3 comprises 23 residues. The V segment lost 1 base and the J segment 0 bases; nucleotides outside the gene matches: 21. CDR3 coding DNA: TGTGCCAGCAGTGACTTAGGACTAGCGGGAGCCCTTCCACGCACCCGAAGCTCCTACGAGCAGTACTTC. Translated, it gives CASSDLGLAGALPRTRSSYEQYF.

The chain joins TRBV5-6 to TRBJ2-1; perhaps TRBD2 as D (6 bases). The CDR3 has 16 amino acids. Germline-derived CDR1 and CDR2 are SGHDT and YYEEEE. The ends were cut back, 0 bases at V and 2 bases at J, with 12 bases in the middle. The CDR3 is CASSLEGGATYNEQFF. The CDR3 DNA is TGTGCCAGCAGCTTGGAAGGAGGGGCAACCTACAATGAGCAGTTCTTC. Drawing the rest from reference TRBV5-6 and TRBJ2-1, the complete variable domain is DAGVTQSPTHLIKTRGQQVTLRCSPKSGHDTVSWYQQALGQGPQFIFQYYEEEERQRGNFPDRFSGHQFPNYSSELNVNALLLGDSALYLCASSLEGGATYNEQFFGPGTRLTVL.

A few counts support this clone. The chain has TRBV6-6 and TRBJ1-6, with a possible D match to TRBD1 (5 bases). CDR1 and CDR2 (germline): MNHNY, SVGAGI (reference sequence). V lost 8 bases and J 5 bases, leaving 16 bases between the germline ends. CDR3 length: 15 amino acids. The CDR3 sequence is CASRTAGNHNSPLHF. The CDR3 DNA sequence: TGTGCCAGCCGAACTGCAGGGAACCATAATTCACCCCTCCACTTT.

The chain links TRBV7-8 to TRBJ2-5; D perhaps matches TRBD2 (5 bases). V lost 2 bases, J lost 5 bases, and 6 bases lay in between. This CDR3 comprises 12 residues. In germline, CDR1 is SGHVS, CDR2 FQNEAQ. The CDR3 is CASSLSGETQYF. The CDR3 nucleotides are TGTGCCAGCAGCTTATCGGGGGAGACCCAGTACTTC.

V gene TRBV5-1 combines with J gene TRBJ2-2; 12 bases fit TRBD2. V was pared by 0 bases and J by 8 bases, with 2 bases of the junction left unmatched. Germline assignment: CDR1 SGHRS and CDR2 YFSETQ. The CDR3 has 15 amino acids. CDR3 nucleotides: TGCGCCAGCAGCTTGGGACTAGCGGGAGCTGGGGAGCTGTTTTTT. This encodes CASSLGLAGAGELFF.

V is TRBV6-2 or TRBV6-3 and J is TRBJ1-1; D unresolved. The germline V and J ends were trimmed by 2 bases and 1 base, with 8 bases remaining between them. This CDR3 has 14 residues. Looked up from germline, CDR1 is MNHEY and CDR2 is SVGEGT. The CDR3 reads CASSYAVQNTEAFF. DNA of the CDR3: TGTGCCAGCAGTTACGCAGTTCAGAACACTGAAGCTTTCTTT.

J is TRBJ2-3 and V is TRBV5-6; 11 bases are a match to TRBD1. Germline V gives CDR1 SGHDT, CDR2 YYEEEE. Trimming at V came to 4 bases and at J to 4 bases, leaving 8 bases not matched to a gene. CDR3 length: 16 amino acids. CDR3 sequence (DNA): TGTGCCAGCAGCCGCGGACAGGGGGCAAGGTCAGATACGCAGTATTTT. Amino acids: CASSRGQGARSDTQYF. Looking up the rest from reference TRBV5-6 and TRBJ2-3 gives the full variable domain: DAGVTQSPTHLIKTRGQQVTLRCSPKSGHDTVSWYQQALGQGPQFIFQYYEEEERQRGNFPDRFSGHQFPNYSSELNVNALLLGDSALYLCASSRGQGARSDTQYFGPGTRLTVL.

The rearrangement uses TRBV20-1 and TRBJ2-7, with TRBD2 identical over 8 bases. In germline, CDR1 is DFQATT, CDR2 SNEGSKA (reference sequence). With V trimmed by 3 bases and J by 3 bases, 7 bases remained unmatched. The CDR3 is made up of 14 amino acids. For the CDR3, the DNA is TGCAGTGCTAGTCGGGGGGGCGCGGGCTACGAGCAGTACTTC. It specifies CSASRGGAGYEQYF.

The chain employs TRBV15 and TRBJ1-2; tentative D call: TRBD1 (5 bases). Per the germline V gene, CDR1 is LNHNV and CDR2 is YYDKDF (reference sequence). This CDR3 has 16 residues. V lost 2 bases, J lost 0 bases, and 13 bases lay in between. CDR3 DNA: TGTGCCACCAGCAGACCCGGGCAGACAGCTAACTATGGCTACACCTTC. This gives the protein CATSRPGQTANYGYTF.

The J gene is TRBJ2-4, the V gene TRBV11-2; 7 bases align to TRBD2. CDR3 length: 13 amino acids. V lost 5 bases and J lost 6; bases outside the gene matches: 4. Germline V lookup: CDR1 SGHAT, CDR2 FQNNGV. The CDR3 reads CASSAGVANIQYF. In nucleotides, the CDR3 is TGTGCCAGCAGCGCGGGAGTGGCAAACATTCAGTACTTC.